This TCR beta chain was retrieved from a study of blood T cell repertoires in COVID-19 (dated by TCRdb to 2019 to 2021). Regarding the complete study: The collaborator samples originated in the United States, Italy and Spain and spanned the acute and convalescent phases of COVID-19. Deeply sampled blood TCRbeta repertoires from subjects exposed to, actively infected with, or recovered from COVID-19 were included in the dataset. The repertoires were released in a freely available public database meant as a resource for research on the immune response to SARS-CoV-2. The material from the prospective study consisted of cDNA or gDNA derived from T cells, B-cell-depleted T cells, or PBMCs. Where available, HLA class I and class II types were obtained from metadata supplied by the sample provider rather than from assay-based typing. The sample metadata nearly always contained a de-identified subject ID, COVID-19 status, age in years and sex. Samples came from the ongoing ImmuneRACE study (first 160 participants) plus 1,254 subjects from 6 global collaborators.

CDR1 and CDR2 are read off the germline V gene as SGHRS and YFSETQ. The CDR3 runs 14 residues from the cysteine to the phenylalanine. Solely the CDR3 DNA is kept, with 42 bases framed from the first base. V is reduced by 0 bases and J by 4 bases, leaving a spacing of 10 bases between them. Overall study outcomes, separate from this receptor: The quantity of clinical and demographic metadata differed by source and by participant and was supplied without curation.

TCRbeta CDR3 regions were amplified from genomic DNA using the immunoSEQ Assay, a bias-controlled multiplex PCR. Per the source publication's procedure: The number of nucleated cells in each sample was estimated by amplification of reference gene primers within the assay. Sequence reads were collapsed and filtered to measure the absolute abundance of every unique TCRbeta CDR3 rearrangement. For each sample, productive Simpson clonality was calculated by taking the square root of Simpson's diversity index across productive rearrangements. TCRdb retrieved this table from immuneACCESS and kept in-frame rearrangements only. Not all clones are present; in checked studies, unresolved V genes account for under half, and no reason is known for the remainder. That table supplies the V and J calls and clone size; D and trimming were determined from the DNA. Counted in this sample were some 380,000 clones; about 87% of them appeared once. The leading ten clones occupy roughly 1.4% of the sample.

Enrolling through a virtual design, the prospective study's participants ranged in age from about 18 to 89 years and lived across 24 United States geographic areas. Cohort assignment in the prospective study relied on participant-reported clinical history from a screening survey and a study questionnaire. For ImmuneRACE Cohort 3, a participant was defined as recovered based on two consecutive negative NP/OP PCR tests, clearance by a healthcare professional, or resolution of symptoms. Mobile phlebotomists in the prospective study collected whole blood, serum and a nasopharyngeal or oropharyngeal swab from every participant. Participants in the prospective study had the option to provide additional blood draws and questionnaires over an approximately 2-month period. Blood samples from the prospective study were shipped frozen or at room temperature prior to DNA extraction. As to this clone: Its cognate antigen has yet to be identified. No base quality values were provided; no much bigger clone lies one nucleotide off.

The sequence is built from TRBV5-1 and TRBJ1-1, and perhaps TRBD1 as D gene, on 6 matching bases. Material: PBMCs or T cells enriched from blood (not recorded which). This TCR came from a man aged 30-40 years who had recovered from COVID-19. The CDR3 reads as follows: CASSLAGVVTEAFF. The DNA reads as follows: TGCGCCAGCAGCTTGGCAGGGGTGGTCACTGAAGCTTTCTTT.